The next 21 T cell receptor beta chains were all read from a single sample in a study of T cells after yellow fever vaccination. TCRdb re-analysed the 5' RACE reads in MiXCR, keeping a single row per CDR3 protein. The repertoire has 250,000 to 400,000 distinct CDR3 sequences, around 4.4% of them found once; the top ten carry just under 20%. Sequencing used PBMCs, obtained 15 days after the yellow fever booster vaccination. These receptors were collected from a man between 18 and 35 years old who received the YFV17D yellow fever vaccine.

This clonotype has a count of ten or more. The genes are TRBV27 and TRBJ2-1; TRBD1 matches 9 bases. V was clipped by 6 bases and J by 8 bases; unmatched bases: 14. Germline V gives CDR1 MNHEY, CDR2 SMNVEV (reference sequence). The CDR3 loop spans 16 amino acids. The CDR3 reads CASSVTQGALPHEQFF. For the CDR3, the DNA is TGTGCCAGCAGCGTGACACAGGGGGCCCTCCCCCATGAGCAGTTCTTC.

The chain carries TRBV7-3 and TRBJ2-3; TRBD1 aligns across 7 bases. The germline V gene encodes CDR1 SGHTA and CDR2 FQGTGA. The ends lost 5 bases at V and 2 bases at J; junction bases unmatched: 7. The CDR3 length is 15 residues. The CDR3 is CASSQPQGDTDTQYF. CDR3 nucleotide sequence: TGTGCCAGCAGCCAGCCTCAGGGGGACACAGATACGCAGTATTTT.

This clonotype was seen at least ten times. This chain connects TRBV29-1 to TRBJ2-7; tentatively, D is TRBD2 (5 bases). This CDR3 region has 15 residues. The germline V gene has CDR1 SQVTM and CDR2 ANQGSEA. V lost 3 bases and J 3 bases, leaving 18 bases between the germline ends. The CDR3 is CSVDSGPNSVYEQYF. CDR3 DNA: TGCAGCGTTGACTCCGGGCCTAATAGCGTCTACGAGCAGTACTTC.

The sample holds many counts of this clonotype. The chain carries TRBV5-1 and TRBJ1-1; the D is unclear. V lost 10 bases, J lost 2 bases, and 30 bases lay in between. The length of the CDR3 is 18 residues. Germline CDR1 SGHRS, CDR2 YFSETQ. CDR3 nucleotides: TGCGCCCTAGCAGTTCATCACATCCAAGGTCACCGCAACACTGAAGCTTTCTTT. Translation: CALAVHHIQGHRNTEAFF.

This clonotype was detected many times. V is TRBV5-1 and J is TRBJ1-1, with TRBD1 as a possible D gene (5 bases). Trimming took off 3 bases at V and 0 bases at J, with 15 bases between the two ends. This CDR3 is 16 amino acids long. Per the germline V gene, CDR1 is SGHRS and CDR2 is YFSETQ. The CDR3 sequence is CASSSRRGSLNTEAFF. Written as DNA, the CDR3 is TGCGCCAGCAGCTCACGGCGGGGCTCCCTGAACACTGAAGCTTTCTTT.

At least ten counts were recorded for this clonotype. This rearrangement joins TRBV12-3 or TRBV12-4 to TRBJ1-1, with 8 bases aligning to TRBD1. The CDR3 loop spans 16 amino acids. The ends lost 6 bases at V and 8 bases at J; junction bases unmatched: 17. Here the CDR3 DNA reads TGTGCCAGCAGGAAGAAGGACAGGGACAACCATCCCGAAGCTTTCTTT. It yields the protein CASRKKDRDNHPEAFF.

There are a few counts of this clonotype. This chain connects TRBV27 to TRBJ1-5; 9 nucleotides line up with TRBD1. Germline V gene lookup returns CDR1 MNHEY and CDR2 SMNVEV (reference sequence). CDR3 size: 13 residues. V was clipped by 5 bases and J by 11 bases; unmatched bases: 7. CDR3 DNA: TGTGCCAGCAGTCCGGGACAGGGTTTTACCCAGCATTTT. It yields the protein CASSPGQGFTQHF.

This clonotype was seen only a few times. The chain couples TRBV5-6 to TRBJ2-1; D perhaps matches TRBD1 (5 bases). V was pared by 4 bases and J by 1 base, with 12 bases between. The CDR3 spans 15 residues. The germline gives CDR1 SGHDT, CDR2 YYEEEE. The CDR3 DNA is TGTGCCAGCAGCCATTCAGACAGATCCTACAATGAGCAGTTCTTC. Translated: CASSHSDRSYNEQFF.

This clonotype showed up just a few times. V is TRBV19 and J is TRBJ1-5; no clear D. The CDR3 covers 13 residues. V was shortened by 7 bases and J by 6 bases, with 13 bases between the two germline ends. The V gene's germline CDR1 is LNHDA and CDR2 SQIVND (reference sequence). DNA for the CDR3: TGTGCCAGTACCACCCAGCTCGGTCAGCCCCAGCATTTT. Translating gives CASTTQLGQPQHF.

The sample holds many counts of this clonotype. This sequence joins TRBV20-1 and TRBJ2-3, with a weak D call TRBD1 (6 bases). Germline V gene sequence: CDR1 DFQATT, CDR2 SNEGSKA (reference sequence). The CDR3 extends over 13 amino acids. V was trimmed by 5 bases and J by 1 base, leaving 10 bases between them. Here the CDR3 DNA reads TGCAGTGCTCCCCGACAGGGCACAGATACGCAGTATTTT. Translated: CSAPRQGTDTQYF.

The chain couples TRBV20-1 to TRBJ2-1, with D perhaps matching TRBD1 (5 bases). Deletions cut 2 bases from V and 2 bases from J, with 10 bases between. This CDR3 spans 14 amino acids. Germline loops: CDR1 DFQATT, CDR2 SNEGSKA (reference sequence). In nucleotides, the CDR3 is TGCAGTGCTAGACAGGGAATTCCCTACAATGAGCAGTTCTTC. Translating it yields CSARQGIPYNEQFF.

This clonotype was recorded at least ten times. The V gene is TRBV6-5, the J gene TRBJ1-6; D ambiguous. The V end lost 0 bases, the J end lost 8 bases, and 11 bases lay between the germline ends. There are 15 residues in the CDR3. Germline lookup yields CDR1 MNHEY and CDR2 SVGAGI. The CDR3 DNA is TGTGCCAGCAGTTACTCCGGCAGAAATCATTCACCCCTCCACTTT. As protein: CASSYSGRNHSPLHF.

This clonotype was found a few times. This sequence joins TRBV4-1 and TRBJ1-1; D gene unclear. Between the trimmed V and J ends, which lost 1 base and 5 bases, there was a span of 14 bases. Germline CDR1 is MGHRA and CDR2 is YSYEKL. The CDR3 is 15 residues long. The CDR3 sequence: CASSQVTGLGTEAFF. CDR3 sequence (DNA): TGCGCCAGCAGCCAAGTAACTGGGTTGGGGACTGAAGCTTTCTTT.

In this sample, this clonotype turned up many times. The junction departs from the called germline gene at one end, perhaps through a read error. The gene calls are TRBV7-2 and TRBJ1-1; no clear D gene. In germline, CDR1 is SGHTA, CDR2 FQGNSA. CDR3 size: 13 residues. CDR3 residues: CASSLARTAEVFF. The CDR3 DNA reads TGTGCCAGCAGCTTAGCGAGAACAGCTGAAGTTTTCTTT.

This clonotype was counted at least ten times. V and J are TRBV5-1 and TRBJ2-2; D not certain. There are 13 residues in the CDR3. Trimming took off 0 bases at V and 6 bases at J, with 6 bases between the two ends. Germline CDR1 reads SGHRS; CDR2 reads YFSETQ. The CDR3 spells CASSLGRSGELFF. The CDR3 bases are TGCGCCAGCAGCTTGGGGAGATCCGGGGAGCTGTTTTTT. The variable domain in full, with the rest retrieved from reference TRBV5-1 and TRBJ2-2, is KAGVTQTPRYLIKTRGQQVTLSCSPISGHRSVSWYQQTPGQGLQFLFEYFSETQRNKGNFPGRFSGRQFSNSRSEMNVSTLELGDSALYLCASSLGRSGELFFGEGSRLTVL.

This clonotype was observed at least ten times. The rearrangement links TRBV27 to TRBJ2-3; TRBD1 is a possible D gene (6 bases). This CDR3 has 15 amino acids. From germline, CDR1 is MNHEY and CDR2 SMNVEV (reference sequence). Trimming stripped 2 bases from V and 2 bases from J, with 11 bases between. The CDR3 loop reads CASSLTGTHTDTQYF. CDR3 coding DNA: TGTGCCAGCAGTTTAACCGGGACACACACAGATACGCAGTATTTT.

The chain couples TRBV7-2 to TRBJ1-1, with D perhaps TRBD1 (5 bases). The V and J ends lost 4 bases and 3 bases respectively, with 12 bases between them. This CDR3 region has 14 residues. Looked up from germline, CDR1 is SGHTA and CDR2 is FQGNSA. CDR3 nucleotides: TGTGCCAGCAGCTGGACTCCGGGGGACACTGAAGCTTTCTTT. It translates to CASSWTPGDTEAFF.

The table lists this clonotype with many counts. The CDR3, as DNA: TGTGCCAGCAGCTTAAGCTCTTCTCACAGGGCCGGCACCGGGGAGCTGTTTTTT. This codes for CASSLSSSHRAGTGELFF. This chain uses TRBV7-3 with TRBJ2-2, with TRBD1 as a possible D gene (6 bases). The V end was cut by 1 base, the J end by 4 bases, with 19 bases between. The CDR3 is 18 amino acids. Germline CDR1 SGHTA, CDR2 FQGTGA.

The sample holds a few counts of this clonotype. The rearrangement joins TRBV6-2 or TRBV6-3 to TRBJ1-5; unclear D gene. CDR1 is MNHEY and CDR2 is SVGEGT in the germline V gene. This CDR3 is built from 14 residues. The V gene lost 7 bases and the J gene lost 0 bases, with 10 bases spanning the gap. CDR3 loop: CASTTLYSNQPQHF. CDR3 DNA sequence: TGTGCCAGCACCACCCTCTATAGCAATCAGCCCCAGCATTTT.

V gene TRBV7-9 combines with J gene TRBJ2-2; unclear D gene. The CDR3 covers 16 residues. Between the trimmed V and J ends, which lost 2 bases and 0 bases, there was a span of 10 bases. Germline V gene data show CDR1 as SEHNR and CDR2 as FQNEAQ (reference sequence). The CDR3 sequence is CASSLPSIANTGELFF. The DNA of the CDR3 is TGTGCCAGCAGCTTACCGTCGATCGCGAACACCGGGGAGCTGTTTTTT.

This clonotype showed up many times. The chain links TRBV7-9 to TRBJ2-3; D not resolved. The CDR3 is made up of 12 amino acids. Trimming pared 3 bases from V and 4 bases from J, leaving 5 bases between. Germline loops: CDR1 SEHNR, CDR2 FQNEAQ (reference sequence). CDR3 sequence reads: CASSLLADTQYF. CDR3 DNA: TGTGCCAGCAGCTTGCTAGCAGATACGCAGTATTTT. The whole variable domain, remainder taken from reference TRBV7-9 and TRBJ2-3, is DTGVSQNPRHKITKRGQNVTFRCDPISEHNRLYWYRQTLGQGPEFLTYFQNEAQLEKSRLLSDRFSAERPKGSFSTLEIQRTEQGDSAMYLCASSLLADTQYFGPGTRLTVL.